Listed below are T cell receptor beta chains from one sample, sequenced in a study of T cells in Graves' hyperthyroidism and ophthalmopathy. TCRdb re-called the multiplex PCR reads through MiXCR, storing one row per CDR3 protein. The table lists approximately 610,000 distinct CDR3 sequences, about a sixth of them singletons, with roughly 18% in the top ten. Sequencing was carried out using blood. The receptors were sampled from a woman younger than 35 with Graves' hyperthyroidism. Both conserved end residues are part of each CDR3. A D gene is named only where the DNA matches it firmly. Clone size is given for some rows only: seen once, a few or many times, or a class if the clone is expanded.

j_call	clone_size	v_call	d_call	cdr3_nt	cdr3_aa
TRBJ1-4	-	TRBV20-1	-	TGCAGTGCTAGAGACGTGGACAGCTACGCAACTAATGAAAAACTGTTTTTT	CSARDVDSYATNEKLFF
TRBJ2-7	few	TRBV20-1	TRBD2	TGCAGTGCTAGCGCCCGACGGGGACTAGTCTACGAGCAGTACTTC	CSASARRGLVYEQYF
TRBJ2-2	-	TRBV2	-	TGTGCCACCTCTACTGGCGGGACCCACACCGGGGAGCTGTTTTTT	CATSTGGTHTGELFF
TRBJ1-6	-	TRBV5-6	-	TGTGCCAGCAGCTTGTCTGACGGACCGAGCTCCTATAATTCACCCCTCCACTTT	CASSLSDGPSSYNSPLHF
TRBJ2-1	many	TRBV5-1	TRBD2	TGCGCCAGCAGTTACGAACTAGCGGGAGAGCAGTTCTTC	CASSYELAGEQFF
TRBJ1-4	many	TRBV7-8	TRBD1	TGTGCCAGCAGCCCAACCGGGACAGGGGGCGAAAAACTGTTTTTT	CASSPTGTGGEKLFF
TRBJ2-3	many	TRBV12-5	-	TGTGCTAGTGGTTTCCGCACAGATACGCAGTATTTT	CASGFRTDTQYF
TRBJ2-7	many	TRBV20-1	TRBD2	TGCAGTGCGCCGACTAGCTGGCGACCCTACGAGCAGTACTTC	CSAPTSWRPYEQYF
TRBJ2-7	few	TRBV24-1	TRBD2	TGTGCCACCAGTGATTCAACTAGCGGGAGAGGCGAGCAGTACTTC	CATSDSTSGRGEQYF
TRBJ2-3	-	TRBV14	TRBD2	TGTGCCAGCAGCCCTCGTCTTTGGCGGGGGGGCGTGAATACGCAGTATTTT	CASSPRLWRGGVNTQYF
TRBJ1-3	few	TRBV18	TRBD1	TGTGCCAGCTCACCGTCATCTCCGGACAGGGGAAACACCATATATTTT	CASSPSSPDRGNTIYF
TRBJ1-1	many	TRBV24-1	TRBD1	TGTGCCACCAGTGATCAGGGGGCCGGTGAAGCTTTCTTT	CATSDQGAGEAFF
TRBJ2-3	few	TRBV7-2	-	TGTGCCAGCAGCACACAGGGAACTAGCACAGATACGCAGTATTTT	CASSTQGTSTDTQYF
TRBJ2-1	many	TRBV7-8	TRBD2	TGTGCCAGCAGCTTAGTAGTACTAGCGGGCCACAATGAGCAGTTCTTC	CASSLVVLAGHNEQFF
TRBJ1-2	-	TRBV30	-	TGTGCCTGGAGACCGAGGCTCGGAAAGGGTGTTCTTTATGGCTACACCTTC	CAWRPRLGKGVLYGYTF
TRBJ1-3	many	TRBV20-1	-	TGCAGTGCTAGAGAGGGTGCGGCTGGAAACACCATATATTTT	CSAREGAAGNTIYF
TRBJ1-1	few	TRBV9	-	TGTGCCAGCAGCGCCTACGGGACCTCGGAGACTGAAGCTTTCTTT	CASSAYGTSETEAFF
TRBJ2-1	many	TRBV2	TRBD1	TGTGCCAGCAGGGACAGGGGTGGGTACAATGAGCAGTTCTTC	CASRDRGGYNEQFF
TRBJ2-1	few	TRBV5-1	TRBD2	TGCGCCAGCAGCGGCCGACTAGCGGGAGGTAATGAGCAGTTCTTC	CASSGRLAGGNEQFF
TRBJ2-1	many	TRBV6-1	TRBD2	TGTGCCAGCAAACCAGGACTAGCGGGTAACAATGAGCAGTTCTTC	CASKPGLAGNNEQFF
TRBJ1-1	many	TRBV29-1	-	TGCAGCGTCGCCTACGGGTGGAACACTGAAGCTTTCTTT	CSVAYGWNTEAFF
TRBJ2-7	many	TRBV7-9	TRBD2	TGTGCCAGCAGCTTAGAGCGGGGGGACTCCTACGAGCAGTACTTC	CASSLERGDSYEQYF
TRBJ2-7	-	TRBV6-1	TRBD1	TGTGCCACCGCTAGGACAGGACTGGAGCAGTACTTC	CATARTGLEQYF
TRBJ2-5	many	TRBV5-5	-	TGTGCCAGCAGCTTGGCGCAGGGAACAGAGACCCAGTACTTC	CASSLAQGTETQYF
TRBJ2-1	many	TRBV7-3	TRBD2	TGTGCCAGCAGCTTTCCCCCGGGGTCGCGGGGGAACAATGAGCAGTTCTTC	CASSFPPGSRGNNEQFF
TRBJ1-1	-	TRBV5-5	-	TGTGCCAGCAGAAAGGGCTGGTTGCGACAGAGGGCCATGAACACTGAAGCTTTCTTT	CASRKGWLRQRAMNTEAFF
TRBJ2-3	-	TRBV4-2	TRBD1	TGTGCCAGCAGCCATTTCGCCCCAGAGAACTCCGTAGGGACAGGGACACGGGATACGCAGTATTTT	CASSHFAPENSVGTGTRDTQYF
TRBJ2-1	-	TRBV13	TRBD2	TGTGCCAGCAGCTTAGGTGTAGGACTAGCGGGGGTTAATGAGCAGTTCTTC	CASSLGVGLAGVNEQFF
TRBJ1-5	-	TRBV30	-	TGTGCCTGGAGTCCGGGTAAACGCGGCAATCAGCCCCAGCATTTT	CAWSPGKRGNQPQHF
TRBJ2-5	few	TRBV3-1	-	TGTGCCAGCAGCTCCCGCTGGAGCGATGTGGTGAGAGAGACCCAGTACTTC	CASSSRWSDVVRETQYF
TRBJ1-1	many	TRBV11-3	TRBD1	TGTGCCAGCAGCGCCGGGACAGGGTATGGGGAAGCTTTCTTT	CASSAGTGYGEAFF
TRBJ2-2	many	TRBV28	-	TGTGCCAGCAGTTCGACACGGGGCGCAGGCACCGGGGAGCTGTTTTTT	CASSSTRGAGTGELFF
TRBJ2-2	-	TRBV19	-	TGTGCCAGCATAAGAAGGGGGTCCGGGGAGCTGTTTTTT	CASIRRGSGELFF
TRBJ1-5	few	TRBV20-1	-	TGCAGTGCTGGGGGTTGGAATCAGCCCCAGCATTTT	CSAGGWNQPQHF
TRBJ2-3	many	TRBV27	TRBD2	TGTGCCAGCAGTTTATTGGCGGGGGTACCCACAGATACGCAGTATTTT	CASSLLAGVPTDTQYF
TRBJ2-1	-	TRBV12-3/TRBV12-4	TRBD2	TGTGCCAGCAGGTTAGCGGGGGGCCGCCTCAATGAGCAGTTCTTC	CASRLAGGRLNEQFF
TRBJ1-1	-	TRBV30	-	TGTGCCTGGTCTATCGACCCGGGACCGGGAATGAACACTGAAGCTTTCTTT	CAWSIDPGPGMNTEAFF
TRBJ2-2	many	TRBV19	TRBD1	TGTGCCAGTAGTATCCGGGACAGGGGGGGCACCGGGGAGCTGTTTTTT	CASSIRDRGGTGELFF
TRBJ2-7	many	TRBV28	-	TGTGCCAGCAGTCCCAGTGAAACCTACGAGCAGTACTTC	CASSPSETYEQYF
TRBJ1-2	many	TRBV6-2/TRBV6-3	-	TGTGCCAGCAGTTACAGTACCGGAAAATATGGCTACACCTTC	CASSYSTGKYGYTF
TRBJ2-3	many	TRBV12-3/TRBV12-4	-	TGTGCCAGCAGTTCACTTCAGGACGCAGATACGCAGTATTTT	CASSSLQDADTQYF
TRBJ1-5	many	TRBV24-1	TRBD1	TGTGCCACCAGTGATTCTCAGGGGGGTCAGCCCCAGCATTTT	CATSDSQGGQPQHF
TRBJ2-2	few	TRBV19	-	TGTGCCAGTAGTACCCCCGGGGCAGGGGACACCGGGGAGCTGTTTTTT	CASSTPGAGDTGELFF
TRBJ2-7	few	TRBV20-1	-	TGCAGTGCTAGTCGCGGGTACGCAGGGGATTACGAGCAGTACTTC	CSASRGYAGDYEQYF
TRBJ1-1	many	TRBV7-2	-	TGTGCCAGCAGCTTAGGTGGGACAGCTTTCTTT	CASSLGGTAFF
TRBJ1-5	many	TRBV12-3/TRBV12-4	-	TGTGCCAGCAGTTCCCAGGGGATGGAGGCAAATCAGCCCCAGCATTTT	CASSSQGMEANQPQHF
TRBJ1-2	many	TRBV6-1	TRBD1	TGTGCCAGCAGTGAACAGGGGGTGTGGAGTGGCTACACCTTC	CASSEQGVWSGYTF
TRBJ2-1	many	TRBV10-3	TRBD2	TGTGCCATCAGCGCTCCCAGGACTAGCGGGAGGGCCTCTGGGAATGAGCAGTTCTTC	CAISAPRTSGRASGNEQFF
TRBJ2-1	many	TRBV10-1	TRBD2	TGCGCCAGCAGTGCGCGGGAGCACTACAATGAGCAGTTCTTC	CASSAREHYNEQFF
TRBJ2-7	many	TRBV27	TRBD1	TGTGCCAGCAGCACAATGGACAGGGGTTACGAGCAGTACTTC	CASSTMDRGYEQYF
TRBJ2-5	many	TRBV11-1	-	TGTGCCAGCAGCTCTATGGAGCGAATGGCGTCAGAGACCCAGTACTTC	CASSSMERMASETQYF
TRBJ2-1	many	TRBV20-1	-	TGCAGTGCTCCACCCTTGGTGGGGAGCTCCTACAATGAGCAGTTCTTC	CSAPPLVGSSYNEQFF